A selection of T cell receptor beta chains follows, all from one sample in a study of blood T cell repertoires in COVID-19. Sequencing was performed with immunoSEQ multiplex PCR; in TCRdb, only in-frame clones are kept and a portion is missing. Of under 200,000 clones listed, 70% to 90% are singletons. The sequenced material came from peripheral blood. The receptors shown here come from a man between 18 and 29 years old with acute or convalescent COVID-19. Each CDR3 is given with its conserved first and last residue. The D gene is left open where the match is weak. For some rows the clone size is stated as once, few or many, or as a class when expanded; others skip it.

v_call	j_call	d_call	clone_size	cdr3_aa	cdr3_nt
TRBV7-3	TRBJ2-1	TRBD2	.	CASSSARTAGANEQFF	TGTGCCAGCAGCTCCGCTAGGACAGCGGGGGCCAATGAGCAGTTCTTC
TRBV6-5	TRBJ1-6	TRBD1	.	CASSYARGLDNSPLHF	TGTGCCAGCAGTTACGCCAGGGGGCTGGATAATTCACCCCTCCACTTT
TRBV14	TRBJ2-1	TRBD2	.	CASSQDPAGGYNEQFF	TGTGCCAGCAGCCAAGACCCGGCGGGGGGATACAATGAGCAGTTCTTC
TRBV18	TRBJ1-6	TRBD1	.	CASSPLQGENSPLHF	TGTGCCAGCTCACCATTACAGGGGGAAAATTCACCCCTCCACTTT
TRBV18	TRBJ1-4	.	.	CASSPVAGRNEKLFF	TGTGCCAGCTCACCCGTCGCGGGACGTAATGAAAAACTGTTTTTT
TRBV29-1	TRBJ1-2	.	.	CSVVKPPGNYGYTF	TGCAGCGTGGTTAAGCCCCCGGGTAACTATGGCTACACCTTC
TRBV29-1	TRBJ2-3	.	.	CSVRPGRIQGADTQYF	TGCAGCGTCCGGCCTGGACGGATACAAGGGGCAGATACGCAGTATTTT
TRBV30	TRBJ1-3	.	.	CAWSVFGSAGNTIYF	TGTGCCTGGAGTGTTTTTGGCTCAGCTGGAAACACCATATATTTT
TRBV21-1	TRBJ1-5	.	.	CASSNWTVNQPQHF	TGTGCCAGCAGCAATTGGACAGTCAATCAGCCCCAGCATTTT
TRBV5-1	TRBJ2-3	TRBD1	.	CASSHTGGGTDTQYF	TGCGCCAGCAGCCACACAGGGGGCGGCACAGATACGCAGTATTTT
TRBV24-1	TRBJ1-1	.	.	CATSVGGGTEAFF	TGTGCCACCAGTGTTGGGGGAGGGACTGAAGCTTTCTTT
TRBV11-2	TRBJ1-1	.	.	CASSFRGEAFF	TGTGCCAGCAGCTTTCGGGGGGAAGCTTTCTTT
TRBV7-3	TRBJ1-1	.	.	CASSLNWNTEAFF	TGTGCCAGCAGCTTAAACTGGAACACTGAAGCTTTCTTT
TRBV6-2/TRBV6-3	TRBJ1-2	.	.	CASSSGGRGSNSDYGYTF	TGTGCCAGCAGTTCGGGAGGCAGGGGTTCTAATTCGGACTATGGCTACACCTTC
TRBV6-6	TRBJ1-5	.	.	CASSPAAWGPQHF	TGTGCCAGCAGCCCAGCGGCCTGGGGGCCCCAGCATTTT
TRBV6-1	TRBJ2-1	TRBD1	.	CASSDAQGRGHRFF	TGTGCCAGCAGTGACGCCCAAGGTAGGGGGCACCGGTTCTTC
TRBV7-9	TRBJ1-1	.	.	CASSLGNRPIEAFF	TGTGCCAGCAGCTTAGGGAACAGGCCCATTGAAGCTTTCTTT
TRBV4-1	TRBJ2-7	.	.	CASSQDAGSGYEQYF	TGCGCCAGCAGCCAAGATGCAGGGTCGGGCTACGAGCAGTACTTC
TRBV7-9	TRBJ2-1	TRBD2	.	CASSQPGGGHNEQFF	TGTGCCAGCAGCCAACCCGGCGGGGGGCATAATGAGCAGTTCTTC
TRBV7-6	TRBJ1-3	.	.	CASSLELGVAGNTIYF	TGTGCCAGCAGCTTAGAGCTTGGAGTAGCTGGAAACACCATATATTTT
TRBV7-2	TRBJ2-7	.	few	CASSWGGAIEQYF	TGTGCCAGCAGCTGGGGGGGGGCTATCGAGCAGTACTTC
TRBV11-2	TRBJ2-5	TRBD1	few	CASSRGQGAIGETQYF	TGTGCCAGCAGCCGAGGTCAGGGGGCGATTGGGGAGACCCAGTACTTC
TRBV10-2	TRBJ2-1	TRBD2	few	CASMGSGGVGEQFF	TGCGCCAGCATGGGTAGCGGGGGGGTAGGTGAGCAGTTCTTC
TRBV19	TRBJ1-2	.	.	CASSPRRVVNYGYTF	TGTGCCAGTAGTCCCCGCAGGGTGGTCAACTATGGCTACACCTTC
TRBV6-1	TRBJ2-3	TRBD2	.	CASSVLAGGSSTDTQYF	TGTGCCAGCAGTGTTCTAGCGGGGGGTTCTAGCACAGATACGCAGTATTTT
TRBV27	TRBJ1-1	.	once	CASSYYLGGSNTEAFF	TGTGCCAGCAGTTACTATTTGGGAGGTTCGAACACTGAAGCTTTCTTT
TRBV19	TRBJ2-4	.	.	CASSIPYPAKNIQYF	TGTGCCAGTAGTATACCCTATCCAGCCAAAAACATTCAGTACTTC
TRBV6-5	TRBJ2-1	.	.	CASRGNLAKDEQFF	TGTGCCAGCAGGGGGAATCTAGCGAAGGATGAGCAGTTCTTC
TRBV5-1	TRBJ1-5	.	.	CASSLTDQPQHF	TGCGCCAGCAGCTTGACGGATCAGCCCCAGCATTTT
TRBV7-9	TRBJ2-5	.	.	CASSFPYQETQYF	TGTGCCAGCAGCTTTCCGTACCAAGAGACCCAGTACTTC
TRBV30	TRBJ1-3	TRBD1	.	CAWMVWGQGNSGNTIYF	TGTGCCTGGATGGTCTGGGGACAGGGAAACTCTGGAAACACCATATATTTT
TRBV4-1	TRBJ2-1	TRBD1	.	CASSQDSTGGNEQFF	TGCGCCAGCAGCCAAGATTCCACAGGGGGCAATGAGCAGTTCTTC
TRBV30	TRBJ1-1	.	.	CAWSSGVSTEAFF	TGTGCCTGGAGTTCGGGAGTAAGCACTGAAGCTTTCTTT
TRBV5-4	TRBJ1-5	TRBD1	.	CASSQGTGEDQPQHF	TGTGCCAGCAGCCAAGGGACAGGGGAGGATCAGCCCCAGCATTTT
TRBV6-5	TRBJ1-1	.	.	CASSYREVTEAFF	TGTGCCAGCAGTTACAGGGAGGTCACTGAAGCTTTCTTT
TRBV20-1	TRBJ2-3	.	.	CSYSTDTQYF	TGCAGTTATAGCACAGATACGCAGTATTTT
TRBV7-9	TRBJ1-2	.	.	CASSLALGGPGGYTF	TGTGCCAGCAGCTTAGCGCTTGGGGGCCCGGGGGGCTACACCTTC
TRBV24-1	TRBJ2-1	TRBD2	.	CAASDPGLGTENEQFF	TGTGCCGCCAGTGACCCTGGACTAGGAACAGAAAATGAGCAGTTCTTC
TRBV2	TRBJ1-5	.	once	CANNAEGAQHF	TGTGCCAACAATGCGGAAGGGGCCCAGCATTTT
TRBV11-2	TRBJ1-3	.	.	CASRDTRPGNTIYF	TGTGCCAGCCGGGACACCAGACCTGGAAACACCATATATTTT
TRBV7-3	TRBJ2-5	.	once	CASSALGTQQETQYF	TGTGCCAGCAGCGCTCTCGGGACACAACAAGAGACCCAGTACTTC
TRBV24-1	TRBJ2-1	TRBD1	.	CATSERQGASYNEQFF	TGTGCCACCAGTGAGAGACAGGGGGCATCCTACAATGAGCAGTTCTTC
TRBV28	TRBJ1-2	TRBD1	.	CASSSGQGSYGYTF	TGTGCCAGCAGTTCCGGACAGGGGAGCTATGGCTACACCTTC
TRBV19	TRBJ2-7	.	.	CASSMRALGESEQYF	TGTGCCAGTAGTATGCGGGCCCTCGGAGAAAGCGAGCAGTACTTC
TRBV27	TRBJ1-5	TRBD1	.	CASRPDRRSNQPQHF	TGTGCCAGCAGACCGGACAGGAGGAGCAATCAGCCCCAGCATTTT
TRBV9	TRBJ1-5	.	.	CASSVGVGANQPQHF	TGTGCCAGCAGCGTAGGGGTGGGGGCCAATCAGCCCCAGCATTTT
TRBV18	TRBJ2-3	TRBD2	.	CASSPGGVPADTQYF	TGTGCCAGCTCACCAGGGGGGGTTCCGGCAGATACGCAGTATTTT
TRBV2	TRBJ2-3	.	few	CASSVRGDTQYF	TGTGCCAGCAGTGTAAGAGGGGATACGCAGTATTTT
TRBV11-2	TRBJ1-2	.	.	CASSGGRLSRPNYGYTF	TGTGCCAGCAGCGGAGGACGGCTCTCTCGGCCTAACTATGGCTACACCTTC
TRBV27	TRBJ1-4	TRBD1	.	CASSKQGKAEKLFF	TGTGCCAGCAGTAAACAGGGGAAGGCTGAAAAACTGTTTTTT